This T cell receptor (beta chain) stems from a study of blood T cell repertoires in COVID-19. Study-wide background: Sources were T cells, B-cell-depleted T cells, or PBMCs; the material itself was cDNA or gDNA.

This clone showed up just once. Generated by immunoSEQ multiplex PCR, the TCRdb table keeps only in-frame clones and is missing some. The sample has about 82,000 clones, roughly 78% seen once; the top ten hold just over 35%. The sequence came from a man in his sixties with COVID-19, enrolled during active disease. The sequencing input was peripheral blood.

In DNA, the CDR3 is TGTGCCAGCAGCGTAGATGCGGTGAGCACAGATACGCAGTATTTT. Translation: CASSVDAVSTDTQYF. The V and J genes are TRBV9 and TRBJ2-3, with D unclear. This CDR3 is built from 15 residues. V was cut by 0 bases and J by 0 bases, with 8 bases left in between. The V gene's germline CDR1 is SGDLS and CDR2 YYNGEE.